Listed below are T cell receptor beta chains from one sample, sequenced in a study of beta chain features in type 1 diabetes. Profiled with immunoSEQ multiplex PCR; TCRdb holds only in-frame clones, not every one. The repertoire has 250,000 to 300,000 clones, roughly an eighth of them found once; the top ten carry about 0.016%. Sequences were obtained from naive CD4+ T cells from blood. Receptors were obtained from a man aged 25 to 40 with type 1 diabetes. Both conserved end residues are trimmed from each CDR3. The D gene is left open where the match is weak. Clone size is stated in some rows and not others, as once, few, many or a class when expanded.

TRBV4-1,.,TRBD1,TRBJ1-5,ASSRDRNQPQH
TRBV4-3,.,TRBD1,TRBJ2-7,ASSYGQGLYEQY
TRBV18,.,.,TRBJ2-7,ASSQDRTTYEQY
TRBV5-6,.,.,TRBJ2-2,ASSPPTGELF
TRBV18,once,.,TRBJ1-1,ASSATVYTEAF
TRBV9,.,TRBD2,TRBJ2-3,ASSVRGGLGTDTQY
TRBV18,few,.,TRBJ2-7,ASSPPTPGKTYEQY
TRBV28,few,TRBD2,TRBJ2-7,ASMISTGTSGNYEQY
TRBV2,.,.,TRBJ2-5,ASSGRLVQETQY
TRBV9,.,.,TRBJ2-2,ASSVDTGRNTGELF
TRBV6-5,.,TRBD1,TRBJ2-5,ASKGTVETQY
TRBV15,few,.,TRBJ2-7,ATSRDGGIAYEQY
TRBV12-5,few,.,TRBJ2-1,ASGLERNNEQF
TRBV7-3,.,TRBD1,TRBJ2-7,ASSPGQGARAYEQY
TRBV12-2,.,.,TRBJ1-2,ASRLGLGYT
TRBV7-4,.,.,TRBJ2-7,ASTLINSKKSREQY
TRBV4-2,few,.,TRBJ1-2,ASSQGFQAGHHGYT
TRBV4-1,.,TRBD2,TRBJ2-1,ASSRTLSGKTYNEQF
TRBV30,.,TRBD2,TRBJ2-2,ACYRAGGLTGELF
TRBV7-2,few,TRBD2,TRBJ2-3,ASSPGGSTDTQY
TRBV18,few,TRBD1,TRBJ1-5,ASSTSRQGTVGSNQPQH
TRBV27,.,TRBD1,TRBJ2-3,ASSLDRGITDTQY
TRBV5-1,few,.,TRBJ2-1,ASSLVGGRSSYNEQF
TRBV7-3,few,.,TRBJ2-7,ASSPSGTREQY
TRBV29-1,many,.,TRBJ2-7,SASRDTTYEQY
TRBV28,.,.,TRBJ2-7,ASQTQGYEQY
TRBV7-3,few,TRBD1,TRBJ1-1,ASSADRGGTEAF
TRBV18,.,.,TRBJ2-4,ASSPGGNIQY
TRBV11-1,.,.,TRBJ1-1,ASSLSVAVLGVGTEAF
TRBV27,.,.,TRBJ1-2,ASSSPGTLRDGYT
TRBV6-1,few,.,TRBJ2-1,ASSEFSLSGPTVLRHNEQF
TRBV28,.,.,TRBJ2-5,ASRRGWEETQY
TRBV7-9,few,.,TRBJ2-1,ASSLQGFNEQF
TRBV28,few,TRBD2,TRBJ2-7,ASTPSSGAGDVEQY
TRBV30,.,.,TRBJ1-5,AANGGSNQPQH
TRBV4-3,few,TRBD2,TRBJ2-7,ASSQDVWGGGLGDEQY
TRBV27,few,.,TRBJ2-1,ASSLESAQGYYNEQF
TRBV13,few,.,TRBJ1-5,ASSLTGNQPQH
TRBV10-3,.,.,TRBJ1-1,AISESRGKAF
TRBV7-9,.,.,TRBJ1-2,ASSLRTGIYT
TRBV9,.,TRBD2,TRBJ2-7,ASSGTSGEQY
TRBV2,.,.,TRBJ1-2,ASSELTVNYGYT
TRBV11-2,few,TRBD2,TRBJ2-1,ASSPSGMRDEQF
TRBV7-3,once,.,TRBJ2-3,ASSGRNTDTQY
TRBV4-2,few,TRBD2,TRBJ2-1,ASSSGTSVHNEQF
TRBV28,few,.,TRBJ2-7,ASSLARSGGTYEQY
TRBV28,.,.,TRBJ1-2,ATATQPNYGYT
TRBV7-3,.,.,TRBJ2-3,ASSLLAGGTDTQY
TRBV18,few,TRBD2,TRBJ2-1,ASSPPTSGRRNEQF
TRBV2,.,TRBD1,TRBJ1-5,ASRPGQGDVPQH
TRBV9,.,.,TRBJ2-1,ASSVGAVQRDNEQF
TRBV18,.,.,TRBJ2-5,ASSPLSSQETQY
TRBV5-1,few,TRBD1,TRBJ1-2,ASSLERDSYGYT
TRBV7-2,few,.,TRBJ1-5,ASSRNRDQPQH